The 32 T cell receptor beta chains given below trace back to one sample, sequenced in a study of blood T cell repertoires in COVID-19. Profiling relied on immunoSEQ multiplex PCR, and the TCRdb table lists in-frame clones only, not all of them. Among 270,000 or so clones listed, about 80% were seen once. The sample taken for sequencing was peripheral blood. The receptors derive from a human donor in a cohort sampled during active COVID-19.

This clone was seen just once. The chain recombines TRBV6-6 with TRBJ2-7; D is possibly TRBD2 (5 bases). The V gene's germline CDR1 is MNHNY and CDR2 SVGAGI (reference sequence). Between the trimmed V and J ends, which lost 2 bases and 7 bases, there was a span of 15 bases. The CDR3 spans 14 residues. DNA of the CDR3: TGTGCCAGCAGTTACCTCTACATGCCGGGGGAGCAGTACTTC. Protein product: CASSYLYMPGEQYF.

This sequence joins TRBV5-1 and TRBJ1-6; 8 nucleotides line up with TRBD1. Trimming removed 6 bases from V and 8 bases from J; junction bases left unmatched: 7. Germline loops: CDR1 SGHRS, CDR2 YFSETQ. The CDR3 is 14 residues long. CDR3 nucleotides: TGCGCCAGCATCACGGGACAGGAGGATTCACCCCTCCACTTT. Translating gives CASITGQEDSPLHF.

V usage is TRBV2 and J usage is TRBJ2-4, with 8 positions matching TRBD1. V shed 5 bases and J 3 bases; nucleotides not matched to a gene: 6. The germline CDR1 and CDR2 sequences are SNHLY and FYNNEI. The CDR3 loop spans 15 amino acids. CDR3 nucleotide sequence: TGTGCCAGCAGTCCAACAACAGGGGGCAAAAACATTCAGTACTTC. This gives the protein CASSPTTGGKNIQYF.

The chain employs TRBV10-3 and TRBJ2-7; perhaps TRBD1 as D (6 bases). The germline V and J ends were trimmed by 6 bases and 7 bases, with 13 bases remaining between them. The length of the CDR3 is 12 residues. CDR1 is ENHRY, CDR2 SYGVKD, per germline. The CDR3 nucleotides read TGTGCCATCAGGGATCAGGGGTGGGAGCAGTACTTC. Translating it yields CAIRDQGWEQYF.

DNA of the CDR3: TGTGCCAGCAGCCAAGAGAGAGGGGGTAGCAATCAGCCCCAGCATTTT. Its translation is CASSQERGGSNQPQHF. J is TRBJ1-5 and V is TRBV3-1 (or the pseudogene TRBV3-2); a possible D gene is TRBD1 (6 bases). Trimming stripped 0 bases from V and 0 bases from J, with 9 bases between. This CDR3 is built from 16 residues. CDR1 and CDR2 from the germline V gene are LGHDT and YNNKEL (reference sequence).

The chain carries TRBV5-1 and TRBJ2-3; maybe TRBD2 (6 bases). CDR1 SGHRS and CDR2 YFSETQ come from the germline V gene. CDR3 size: 13 residues. Trimming took off 4 bases at V and 6 bases at J, with 12 bases between the two ends. CDR3 DNA sequence: TGCGCCAGCAGCCGCGGGGATGGGGATACGCAGTATTTT. It encodes CASSRGDGDTQYF.

This rearrangement joins TRBV6-5 to TRBJ2-7; D might be TRBD1 (6 bases). This CDR3 spans 13 amino acids. Looked up from germline, CDR1 is MNHEY and CDR2 is SVGAGI. The CDR3 sequence is CATSGRGSYEQYF. CDR3 coding DNA: TGTGCTACCTCCGGCAGGGGCTCCTACGAGCAGTACTTC.

V gene TRBV3-1 (or the pseudogene TRBV3-2) combines with J gene TRBJ1-1; D possibly corresponds to TRBD1 (5 bases). This CDR3 comprises 14 residues. The germline CDR1 and CDR2 sequences are LGHDT and YNNKEL (reference sequence). V was pared by 3 bases and J by 5 bases, with 13 bases between. Here the CDR3 DNA reads TGTGCCAGCAGCCACAAATCCAGGGTAACTGAAGCTTTCTTT. This codes for CASSHKSRVTEAFF.

The rearrangement uses TRBV9 and TRBJ2-1, with a weak D call TRBD2 (5 bases). V lost 0 bases and J lost 5, with 6 bases in between. Germline V gene data show CDR1 as SGDLS and CDR2 as YYNGEE. The CDR3 length is 13 residues. The DNA of the CDR3 is TGTGCCAGCAGCGTAGGACTAAACAATGAGCAGTTCTTC. It codes for CASSVGLNNEQFF.

V is TRBV18 and J is TRBJ2-3; maybe TRBD2 (6 bases). The CDR3 is made up of 15 amino acids. The V gene's germline CDR1 is KGHSH and CDR2 LQKENI. The ends were cut back, 5 bases at V and 3 bases at J, with 15 bases in the middle. The CDR3, as DNA: TGTGCCAGCTCAGACCAGACTAGTGGAACAGATACGCAGTATTTT. It is translated as CASSDQTSGTDTQYF.

The chain carries TRBV19 and TRBJ2-5; 10 positions match TRBD1. The CDR3 contains 14 residues. Trimming took 5 bases from V and 5 from J; bases not matched to a gene: 5. Germline V gene data show CDR1 as LNHDA and CDR2 as SQIVND (reference sequence). The CDR3 coding sequence is TGTGCCAGTAGTCCCCTGGACAGGGGGGAGACCCAGTACTTC. It translates to CASSPLDRGETQYF.

J is TRBJ2-7 and V is TRBV5-4; 10 positions agree with TRBD2. The length of the CDR3 is 16 residues. Trimming removed 4 bases from V and 4 bases from J; junction bases left unmatched: 11. The germline CDR1 and CDR2 sequences are SGHNT and YYREEE (reference sequence). This CDR3 reads CASSSSAGGPWYEQYF. DNA of the CDR3: TGTGCCAGCAGCAGCTCAGCGGGAGGGCCGTGGTACGAGCAGTACTTC.

On this clone itself: This sample includes further DNA sequences coding for the same CDR3. The genes are TRBV6-1 and TRBJ2-1, with 10 positions matching TRBD1. CDR1 is MNHNS, CDR2 SASEGT, per germline. The CDR3 extends over 15 amino acids. V dropped 3 bases and J dropped 4; count of bases not matched to a gene: 3. CDR3 sequence: CASSETGGAYNEQFF. The CDR3 DNA is TGTGCCAGCAGTGAGACAGGGGGCGCTTACAATGAGCAGTTCTTC.

V is TRBV9 and J is TRBJ1-1, with D perhaps TRBD1 (5 bases). The CDR3 totals 16 residues. Trimming pared 2 bases from V and 3 bases from J, leaving 17 bases between. Germline V gene lookup returns CDR1 SGDLS and CDR2 YYNGEE. CDR3 residues: CASSVSGGTLDTEAFF. As DNA, the CDR3 is TGTGCCAGCAGCGTCTCCGGAGGGACGTTGGACACTGAAGCTTTCTTT.

The V call is TRBV9, the J call TRBJ2-3; D remains unclear. The CDR3 totals 14 residues. Germline CDR1 SGDLS, CDR2 YYNGEE. V was shortened by 1 base and J by 1 base, with 7 bases between the two germline ends. The chain's CDR3 is CASSVLAGTDTQYF. CDR3 DNA: TGTGCCAGCAGCGTACTCGCGGGCACAGATACGCAGTATTTT.

This chain connects TRBV5-4 to TRBJ2-1; 7 nucleotides align to TRBD2. Unmatched junction bases numbered 3, after V lost 0 bases and J lost 3 bases. This CDR3 is 15 amino acids long. Germline V gene lookup returns CDR1 SGHNT and CDR2 YYREEE (reference sequence). The CDR3 DNA reads as TGTGCCAGCAGCTTGGTAAGCGGGGTCTACAATGAGCAGTTCTTC. This codes for CASSLVSGVYNEQFF. The variable domain in full, with the rest retrieved from reference TRBV5-4 and TRBJ2-1, is ETGVTQSPTHLIKTRGQQVTLRCSSQSGHNTVSWYQQALGQGPQFIFQYYREEENGRGNFPPRFSGLQFPNYSSELNVNALELDDSALYLCASSLVSGVYNEQFFGPGTRLTVL.

A note on this clone: This same CDR3 is encoded by further DNA sequences in the sample. The chain has TRBV6-1 and TRBJ2-7, with 11 bases lining up with TRBD2. The V gene end was trimmed by 3 bases and the J gene end by 1 base; junction bases not matched to a gene: 2. Germline V gives CDR1 MNHNS, CDR2 SASEGT. The CDR3 totals 15 residues. The CDR3, as DNA: TGTGCCAGCAGTGAGGGGACTAGCGGTTCCTACGAGCAGTACTTC. Protein sequence: CASSEGTSGSYEQYF.

This clone was found once. The chain couples TRBV5-5 to TRBJ2-2, with D unresolved. The V end was cut by 2 bases, the J end by 4 bases, with 15 bases between. Germline values: CDR1 SGHKS, CDR2 YYEKEE (reference sequence). This CDR3 has 16 residues. The DNA for the CDR3 is TGTGCCAGCAGCTTTAGTCCAGCGTTAATCACCGGGGAGCTGTTTTTT. Translated, it gives CASSFSPALITGELFF.

The chain combines TRBV7-9 with TRBJ1-3, with TRBD1 identical over 7 bases. V trimming: 6 bases; J trimming: 5 bases; junction bases outside the gene matches: 4. The CDR3 runs 13 residues. CDR1 SEHNR and CDR2 FQNEAQ come from the germline V gene (reference sequence). The CDR3 is CASRPRGRNTIYF. The CDR3 DNA reads as TGTGCCAGCAGGCCCAGGGGGAGAAACACCATATATTTT.

CDR3 DNA sequence: TGTGCCAGCTCACCCGGGACAGGTACTGGCTACACCTTC. Its protein product is CASSPGTGTGYTF. The chain joins TRBV18 to TRBJ1-2; TRBD1 matches 8 bases. Losses at the gene ends were 3 bases for V and 7 bases for J; bases not matched to a gene: 4. The germline CDR1 and CDR2 sequences are KGHSH and LQKENI. CDR3 length: 13 amino acids.

V usage is TRBV18 and J usage is TRBJ1-5, with a weak D call TRBD1 (5 bases). Germline lookup yields CDR1 KGHSH and CDR2 LQKENI. The CDR3 consists of 13 residues. The V end lost 3 bases, the J end lost 11 bases, and 14 bases lay between the germline ends. CDR3 residues: CASSPRGAEAQHF. As DNA, the CDR3 is TGTGCCAGCTCACCTCGCGGGGCGGAAGCCCAGCATTTT.

The chain employs TRBV5-1 and TRBJ1-1; D not certain. The V end was cut by 4 bases, the J end by 0 bases, with 10 bases between. The CDR3 runs 14 residues. The germline gives CDR1 SGHRS, CDR2 YFSETQ. The CDR3 nucleotides are TGCGCCAGCAGCCCTGGGCAGGTGAACACTGAAGCTTTCTTT. This encodes CASSPGQVNTEAFF.

This chain joins TRBV20-1 and TRBJ1-2; D might be TRBD1 (5 bases). The CDR3 sequence is 12 residues long. Trimming took 3 bases from V and 5 from J, leaving 10 bases between them. CDR1 and CDR2 (germline): DFQATT, SNEGSKA (reference sequence). The CDR3 DNA reads as TGCAGTGCTAGTCTAGGGGTGTATGGCTACACCTTC. Protein: CSASLGVYGYTF.

This clone is a singleton in its sample. This chain joins TRBV11-3 and TRBJ2-7; tentatively, D is TRBD2 (5 bases). CDR3 length: 11 amino acids. Germline V gene data show CDR1 as SGHNT and CDR2 as YENEEA. V was cut by 2 bases and J by 7 bases, with 6 bases left in between. The CDR3 sequence is CASSLRGEQYF. The CDR3 DNA reads as TGTGCCAGCAGCTTACGGGGAGAGCAGTACTTC.

The gene calls are TRBV12-5 and TRBJ1-1; D perhaps matches TRBD1 (6 bases). V was cut by 0 bases and J by 0 bases, with 14 bases left in between. Germline assignment: CDR1 LGHNT and CDR2 FRNRAP. The CDR3 runs 17 residues. The CDR3 protein is CASGLVLGTQMNTEAFF. The CDR3 bases are TGTGCTAGTGGTTTGGTACTTGGGACACAGATGAACACTGAAGCTTTCTTT.

The count of this clone is one. The chain uses TRBV5-1 and TRBJ2-7; TRBD2 matches at 7 bases. The CDR3 consists of 14 residues. Germline CDR1 reads SGHRS; CDR2 reads YFSETQ. With 4 bases clipped from V and 2 bases from J, the junction kept 6 bases outside the gene matches. The CDR3 protein is CASSPGLGPYEQYF. The CDR3, as DNA: TGCGCCAGCAGCCCCGGACTAGGCCCCTACGAGCAGTACTTC.

This clone was seen just once. The chain uses TRBV2 and TRBJ1-6; a possible D gene is TRBD1 (6 bases). CDR3 length: 15 residues. Germline CDR1 SNHLY, CDR2 FYNNEI. The V end was cut by 6 bases, the J end by 4 bases, with 13 bases between. CDR3 DNA sequence: TGTGCCAGCAGACCCGGACAGAGATATAATTCACCCCTCCACTTT. Its protein product is CASRPGQRYNSPLHF. The variable domain in full, with the rest retrieved from reference TRBV2 and TRBJ1-6, is EPEVTQTPSHQVTQMGQEVILRCVPISNHLYFYWYRQILGQKVEFLVSFYNNEISEKSEIFDDQFSVERPDGSNFTLKIRSTKLEDSAMYFCASRPGQRYNSPLHFGNGTRLTVT.

This clone was observed at least ten times. The chain uses TRBV19 and TRBJ1-4; TRBD1 agrees at 10 bases. The J segment lost 8 bases and the V segment lost 0 bases, leaving 6 bases of the junction unmatched. This CDR3 is built from 16 residues. Looked up from germline, CDR1 is LNHDA and CDR2 is SQIVND (reference sequence). The CDR3 loop is CASSIDGDRGMEKLFF. CDR3 sequence (DNA): TGTGCCAGTAGTATAGATGGGGACAGGGGAATGGAAAAACTGTTTTTT.

V gene TRBV2 combines with J gene TRBJ2-7; tentative D call: TRBD1 (6 bases). CDR3 length: 14 amino acids. V was cut by 7 bases and J by 4 bases, with 17 bases left in between. The germline V gene encodes CDR1 SNHLY and CDR2 FYNNEI. The CDR3 DNA follows: TGTGCCAGCATGAGGGCAGGGGCATTATACGAGCAGTACTTC. Protein product: CASMRAGALYEQYF.

This clone was seen more than once but under ten times. The genes are TRBV3-1 (or the pseudogene TRBV3-2) and TRBJ2-5; TRBD1 aligns across 8 bases. Germline CDR1 is LGHDT and CDR2 is YNNKEL (reference sequence). J lost 4 bases, V lost 0 bases, and 4 bases had no gene match. The CDR3 extends over 15 amino acids. The CDR3 DNA reads as TGTGCCAGCAGCCAAGATAGAACAGGGGGAGAGACCCAGTACTTC. Protein sequence: CASSQDRTGGETQYF.

This clone was recorded once. The chain employs TRBV5-4 and TRBJ1-1; tentatively, D is TRBD1 (6 bases). Between the trimmed V and J ends, which lost 4 bases and 0 bases, there was a span of 13 bases. Germline CDR1 is SGHNT and CDR2 is YYREEE (reference sequence). The CDR3 spans 15 residues. Here the CDR3 reads CASSRVSGVNTEAFF. Here the CDR3 DNA reads TGTGCCAGCAGCCGCGTCTCAGGGGTGAACACTGAAGCTTTCTTT.

This clone appeared a few times. The CDR3 reads CASSYGTSGYNEQFF. CDR3 coding DNA: TGTGCCAGCAGCTACGGGACTAGCGGCTACAATGAGCAGTTCTTC. The chain carries TRBV5-4 and TRBJ2-1, with 11 nucleotides matching TRBD2. Germline values: CDR1 SGHNT, CDR2 YYREEE (reference sequence). This CDR3 is 15 amino acids long. V trimming: 3 bases; J trimming: 3 bases; junction bases outside the gene matches: 2.